These T cell receptor beta chains were read from a single sample in a study of blood T cell repertoires in COVID-19. The protocol was immunoSEQ multiplex PCR, while the TCRdb copy is restricted to in-frame clones and leaves out a portion. The data contain 75,000 to 100,000 clones, around 88% of them singletons. Sequencing was carried out using peripheral blood. These receptors all stem from a man older than 75 with acute or convalescent COVID-19. The CDR3 runs from the conserved cysteine through the conserved F or W. Each record gives: clone size, V gene, D gene, J gene, CDR3 DNA, CDR3 protein. A D gene is named only where the DNA matches it firmly. The size entry is marked missing in some rows and otherwise reads once, few, many or a size class.

clone size: .; V gene: TRBV27; D gene: .; J gene: TRBJ2-2; CDR3 DNA: TGTGCCAGCAGTTTATACCGGGATACCGGGGAGCTGTTTTTT; CDR3 protein: CASSLYRDTGELFF
clone size: .; V gene: TRBV28; D gene: TRBD2; J gene: TRBJ2-7; CDR3 DNA: TGTGCCAGCAGTTCCGGGACTAGCGGGAGGGGAGGCTACGAGCAGTACTTC; CDR3 protein: CASSSGTSGRGGYEQYF
clone size: .; V gene: TRBV6-5; D gene: .; J gene: TRBJ2-1; CDR3 DNA: TGTGCCAGCAGCCAATCGGGACTCGTGGTTGAGCAGTTCTTC; CDR3 protein: CASSQSGLVVEQFF
clone size: .; V gene: TRBV4-2; D gene: .; J gene: TRBJ2-3; CDR3 DNA: TGTGCCAGCAGCCAAGATTCCGGGAGCATAGGCACAGATACGCAGTATTTT; CDR3 protein: CASSQDSGSIGTDTQYF
clone size: once; V gene: TRBV9; D gene: .; J gene: TRBJ1-2; CDR3 DNA: TGTGCCAGCAGCTCCCCGGGGGGCGGCTATGGCTACACCTTC; CDR3 protein: CASSSPGGGYGYTF
clone size: .; V gene: TRBV7-3; D gene: .; J gene: TRBJ2-1; CDR3 DNA: TGTGCCAGCAGCTTAAACCCCGAGGGTGAGCAGTTCTTC; CDR3 protein: CASSLNPEGEQFF
clone size: .; V gene: TRBV5-4; D gene: TRBD1; J gene: TRBJ2-5; CDR3 DNA: TGTGCCAGCAGCGGGACAGGGGGATGGGAGACCCAGTACTTC; CDR3 protein: CASSGTGGWETQYF
clone size: .; V gene: TRBV20-1; D gene: .; J gene: TRBJ2-7; CDR3 DNA: TGCAGTGCTAGTGCAGGGTATGGGCAGTACTTC; CDR3 protein: CSASAGYGQYF
clone size: .; V gene: TRBV13; D gene: .; J gene: TRBJ2-1; CDR3 DNA: TGTGCCAGCAGCTTAGTGGCGGGCCTCAGCTCCTACAATGAGCAGTTCTTC; CDR3 protein: CASSLVAGLSSYNEQFF
clone size: once; V gene: TRBV27; D gene: TRBD2; J gene: TRBJ2-2; CDR3 DNA: TGTGCCAGCAGTTTTTATTTGGGACTAGCGTTCACCGGGGAGCTGTTTTTT; CDR3 protein: CASSFYLGLAFTGELFF
clone size: .; V gene: TRBV15; D gene: .; J gene: TRBJ2-5; CDR3 DNA: TGTGCCACCAGCAGAGGGCAGCAAGAGACCCAGTACTTC; CDR3 protein: CATSRGQQETQYF
clone size: once; V gene: TRBV5-4; D gene: TRBD1; J gene: TRBJ2-1; CDR3 DNA: TGTGCCAGCAGCTCATACCGGGACAGGGGAATGGATGAGCAGTTCTTC; CDR3 protein: CASSSYRDRGMDEQFF
clone size: once; V gene: TRBV27; D gene: .; J gene: TRBJ1-1; CDR3 DNA: TGTGCCAGCAGTGTTACAGGACACTTCACTGAAGCTTTCTTT; CDR3 protein: CASSVTGHFTEAFF
clone size: .; V gene: TRBV20-1; D gene: .; J gene: TRBJ1-2; CDR3 DNA: TGCAGTGCAATCGGGGTCTATGGCTACACCTTC; CDR3 protein: CSAIGVYGYTF
clone size: few; V gene: TRBV24-1; D gene: TRBD1; J gene: TRBJ2-5; CDR3 DNA: TGTGCCACCAGTGAAGCTGGACAGGGGGCTGGGGAGACCCAGTACTTC; CDR3 protein: CATSEAGQGAGETQYF